This T cell receptor beta chain was profiled in a study of radiation and T cells in renal cell carcinoma. Using immunoSEQ multiplex PCR, the repertoire was profiled, and TCRdb retains in-frame clones only, with some absent. The profile shows about 95,000 clones, about 86% of them singletons. Trimming stripped 6 bases from V and 0 bases from J, with 15 bases between. The CDR3 runs 15 residues. The germline V gene has CDR1 SNHLY and CDR2 FYNNEI. Specified time point: baseline pretreatment blood. Treatment: 15 Gy SBRT to primary tumor, nephrectomy 4 weeks later. Blood was sampled at baseline, 2 weeks and 4 weeks after SBRT.

The specimen was blood, collected from a patient whose treatment included radiotherapy and nephrectomy. The chain links TRBV2 to TRBJ2-7, with D possibly TRBD1 on 7 matching bases. The clonotype comes from a man aged 45 to 65 with renal cell carcinoma. CDR3 nucleotide sequence: TGTGCCAGCAGACCCCAGGGGGGTAGCTCCTACGAGCAGTACTTC. It specifies CASRPQGGSSYEQYF.